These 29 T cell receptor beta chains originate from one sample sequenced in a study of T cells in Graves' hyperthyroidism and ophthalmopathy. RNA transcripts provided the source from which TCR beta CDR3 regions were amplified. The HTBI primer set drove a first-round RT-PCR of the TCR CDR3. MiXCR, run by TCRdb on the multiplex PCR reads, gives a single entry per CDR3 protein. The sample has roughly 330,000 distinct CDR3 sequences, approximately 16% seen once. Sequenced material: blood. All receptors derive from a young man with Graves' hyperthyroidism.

Here the CDR3 reads CASRGGGNTGELFF. In nucleotides, the CDR3 is TGTGCCAGCAGAGGGGGGGGAAACACCGGGGAGCTGTTTTTT. The V and J genes are TRBV11-2 and TRBJ2-2, with D tentatively TRBD2 (7 bases). The CDR3 consists of 14 residues. Germline V gene lookup returns CDR1 SGHAT and CDR2 FQNNGV. Trimming left V 6 bases short and J 2 bases short, with 10 bases between.

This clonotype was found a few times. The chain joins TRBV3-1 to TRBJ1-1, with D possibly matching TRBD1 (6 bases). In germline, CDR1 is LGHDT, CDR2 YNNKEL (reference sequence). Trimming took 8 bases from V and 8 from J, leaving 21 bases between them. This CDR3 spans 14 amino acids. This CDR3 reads CASASSYTGKEAFF. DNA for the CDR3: TGTGCCAGCGCCAGCTCTTACACAGGGAAGGAAGCTTTCTTT.

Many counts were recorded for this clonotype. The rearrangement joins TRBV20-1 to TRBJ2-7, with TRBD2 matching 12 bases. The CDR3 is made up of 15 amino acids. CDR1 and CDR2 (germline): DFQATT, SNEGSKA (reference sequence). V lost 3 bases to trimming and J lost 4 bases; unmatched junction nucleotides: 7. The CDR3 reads CSASASGRAQYEQYF. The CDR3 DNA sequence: TGCAGTGCTAGTGCTAGCGGGAGGGCTCAATACGAGCAGTACTTC.

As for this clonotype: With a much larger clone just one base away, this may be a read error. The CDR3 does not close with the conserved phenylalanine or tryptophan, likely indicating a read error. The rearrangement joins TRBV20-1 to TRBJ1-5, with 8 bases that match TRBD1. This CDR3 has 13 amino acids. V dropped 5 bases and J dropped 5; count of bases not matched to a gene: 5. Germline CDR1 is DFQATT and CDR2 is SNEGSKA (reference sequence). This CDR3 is CSAYQGADQPQHI. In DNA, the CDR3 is TGCAGTGCTTACCAGGGGGCAGATCAGCCCCAGCATATT.

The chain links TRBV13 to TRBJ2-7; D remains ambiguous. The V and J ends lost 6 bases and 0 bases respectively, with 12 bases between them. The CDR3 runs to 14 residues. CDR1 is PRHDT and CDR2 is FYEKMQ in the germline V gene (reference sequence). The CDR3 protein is CASRRWLTSYEQYF. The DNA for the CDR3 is TGTGCCAGCAGACGATGGCTTACCTCCTACGAGCAGTACTTC.

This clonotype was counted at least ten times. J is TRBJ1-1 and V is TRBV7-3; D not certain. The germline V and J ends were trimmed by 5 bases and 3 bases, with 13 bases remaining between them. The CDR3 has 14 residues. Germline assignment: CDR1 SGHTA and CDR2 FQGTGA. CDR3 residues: CASSEDGGYTEAFF. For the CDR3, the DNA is TGTGCCAGCAGCGAGGACGGAGGGTACACTGAAGCTTTCTTT.

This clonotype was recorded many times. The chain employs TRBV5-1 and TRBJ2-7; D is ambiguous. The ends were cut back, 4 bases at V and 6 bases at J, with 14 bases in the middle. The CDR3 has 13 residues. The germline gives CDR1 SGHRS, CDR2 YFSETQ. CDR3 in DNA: TGCGCCAGCAGCACACAGAGTATAGGCGAGCAGTACTTC. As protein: CASSTQSIGEQYF.

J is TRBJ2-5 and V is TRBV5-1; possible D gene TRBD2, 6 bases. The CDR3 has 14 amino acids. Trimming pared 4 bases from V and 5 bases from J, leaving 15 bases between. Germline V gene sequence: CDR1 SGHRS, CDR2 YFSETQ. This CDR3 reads CASSVEDGRETQYF. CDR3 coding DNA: TGCGCCAGCAGCGTAGAGGATGGGAGGGAGACCCAGTACTTC.

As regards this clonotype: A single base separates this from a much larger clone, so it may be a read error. CDR3: CAWAEQPGPGGNEPQHF. DNA of the CDR3: TGTGCCTGGGCCGAACAGCCCGGCCCGGGGGGCAATGAGCCCCAGCATTTT. This sequence joins TRBV30 and TRBJ1-5; D might be TRBD1 (6 bases). Germline CDR1 GTSNPN, CDR2 SVGIG (reference sequence). The length of the CDR3 is 17 residues.

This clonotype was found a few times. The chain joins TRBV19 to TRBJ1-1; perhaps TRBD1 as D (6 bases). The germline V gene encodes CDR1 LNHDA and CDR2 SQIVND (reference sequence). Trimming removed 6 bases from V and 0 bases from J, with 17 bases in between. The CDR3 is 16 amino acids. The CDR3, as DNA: TGTGCCAGTAGGCTTTGGTCGACAGGCTTGAACACTGAAGCTTTCTTT. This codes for CASRLWSTGLNTEAFF.

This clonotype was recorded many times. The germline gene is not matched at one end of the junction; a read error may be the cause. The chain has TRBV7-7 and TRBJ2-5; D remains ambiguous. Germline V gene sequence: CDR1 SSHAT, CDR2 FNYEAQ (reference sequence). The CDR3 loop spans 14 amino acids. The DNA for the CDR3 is TGTGCTAGCAGCCCAGGCTCTTTTCAAGAGACCCAGTACTTC. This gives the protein CASSPGSFQETQYF.

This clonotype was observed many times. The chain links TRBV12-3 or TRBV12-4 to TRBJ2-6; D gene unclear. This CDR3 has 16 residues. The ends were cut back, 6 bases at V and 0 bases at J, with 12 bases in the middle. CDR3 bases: TGTGCCAGCAGCCCTGGACCGAACTCTGGGGCCAACGTCCTGACTTTC. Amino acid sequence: CASSPGPNSGANVLTF.

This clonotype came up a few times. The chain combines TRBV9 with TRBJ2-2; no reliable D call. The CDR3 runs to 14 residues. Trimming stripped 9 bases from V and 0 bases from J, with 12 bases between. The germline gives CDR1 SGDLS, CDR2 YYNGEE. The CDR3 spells CANSLGANTGELFF. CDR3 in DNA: TGTGCCAACAGTCTCGGCGCGAACACCGGGGAGCTGTTTTTT.

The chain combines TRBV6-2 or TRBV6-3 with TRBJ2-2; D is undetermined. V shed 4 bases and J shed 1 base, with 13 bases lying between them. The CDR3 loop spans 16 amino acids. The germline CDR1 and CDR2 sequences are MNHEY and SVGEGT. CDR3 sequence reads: CASSFSGLGNTGELFF. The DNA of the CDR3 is TGTGCCAGCAGTTTCTCGGGTTTAGGGAACACCGGGGAGCTGTTTTTT.

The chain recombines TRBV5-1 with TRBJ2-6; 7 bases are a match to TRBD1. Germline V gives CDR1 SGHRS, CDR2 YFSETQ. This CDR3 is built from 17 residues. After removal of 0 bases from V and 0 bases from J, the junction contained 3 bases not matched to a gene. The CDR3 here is CASSLEGTASGANVLTF. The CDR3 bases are TGCGCCAGCAGCTTGGAGGGGACAGCCTCTGGGGCCAACGTCCTGACTTTC.

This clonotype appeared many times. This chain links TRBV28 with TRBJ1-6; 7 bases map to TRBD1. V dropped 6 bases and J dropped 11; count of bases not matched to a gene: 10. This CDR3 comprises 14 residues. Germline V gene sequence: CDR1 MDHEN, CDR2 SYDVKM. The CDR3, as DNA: TGTGCCAGCAGGCCGACAGGGTTGAGCGCACCCCTCCACTTT. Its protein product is CASRPTGLSAPLHF. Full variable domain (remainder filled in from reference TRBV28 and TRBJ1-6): DVKVTQSSRYLVKRTGEKVFLECVQDMDHENMFWYRQDPGLGLRLIYFSYDVKMKEKGDIPEGYSVSREKKERFSLILESASTNQTSMYLCASRPTGLSAPLHFGNGTRLTVT.

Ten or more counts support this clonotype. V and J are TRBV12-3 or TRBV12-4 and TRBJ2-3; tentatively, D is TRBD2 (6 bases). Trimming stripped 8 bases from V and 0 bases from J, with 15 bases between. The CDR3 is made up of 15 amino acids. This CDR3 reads CASLGGSSSTDTQYF. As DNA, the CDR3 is TGTGCCAGCCTGGGGGGATCTTCTAGCACAGATACGCAGTATTTT.

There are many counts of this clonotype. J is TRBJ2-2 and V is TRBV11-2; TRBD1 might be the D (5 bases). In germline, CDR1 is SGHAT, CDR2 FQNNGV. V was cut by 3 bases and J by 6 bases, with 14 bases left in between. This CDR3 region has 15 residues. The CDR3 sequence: CASSLQPQGPGELFF. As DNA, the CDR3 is TGTGCCAGCAGCTTGCAACCTCAGGGTCCCGGGGAGCTGTTTTTT.

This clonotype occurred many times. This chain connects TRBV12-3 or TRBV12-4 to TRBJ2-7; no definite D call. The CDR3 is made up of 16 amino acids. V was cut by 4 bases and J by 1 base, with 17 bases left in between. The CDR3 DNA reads TGTGCCAGCAGTTCCCCCTCCTTGGACCTTTCCTACGAGCAGTACTTC. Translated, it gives CASSSPSLDLSYEQYF.

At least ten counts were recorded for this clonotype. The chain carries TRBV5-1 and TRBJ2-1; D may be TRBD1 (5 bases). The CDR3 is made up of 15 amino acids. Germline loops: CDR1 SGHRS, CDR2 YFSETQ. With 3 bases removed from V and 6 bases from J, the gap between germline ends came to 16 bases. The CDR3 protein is CASSSLDPGINEQFF. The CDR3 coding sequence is TGCGCCAGCAGCTCCCTGGATCCAGGGATCAATGAGCAGTTCTTC.

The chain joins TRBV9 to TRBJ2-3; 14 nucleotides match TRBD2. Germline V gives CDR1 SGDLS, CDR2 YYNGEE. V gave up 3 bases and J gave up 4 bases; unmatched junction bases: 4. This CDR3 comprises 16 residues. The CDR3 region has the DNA TGTGCCAGCAGCGACGGGACTAGCGGGAGCGCAGATACGCAGTATTTT. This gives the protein CASSDGTSGSADTQYF.

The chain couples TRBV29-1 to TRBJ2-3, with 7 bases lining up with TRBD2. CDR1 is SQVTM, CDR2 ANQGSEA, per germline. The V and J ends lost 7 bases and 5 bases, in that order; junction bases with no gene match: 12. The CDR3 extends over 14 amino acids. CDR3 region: CSGGGSPYGDTQYF. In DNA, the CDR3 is TGCAGCGGGGGGGGTTCCCCCTATGGAGATACGCAGTATTTT.

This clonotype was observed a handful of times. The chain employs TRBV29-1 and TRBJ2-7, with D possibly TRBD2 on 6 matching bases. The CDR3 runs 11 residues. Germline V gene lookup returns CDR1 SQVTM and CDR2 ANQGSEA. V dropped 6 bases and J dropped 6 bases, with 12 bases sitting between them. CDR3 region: CSVGGGLEQYF. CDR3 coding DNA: TGCAGCGTGGGGGGTGGTCTCGAGCAGTACTTC.

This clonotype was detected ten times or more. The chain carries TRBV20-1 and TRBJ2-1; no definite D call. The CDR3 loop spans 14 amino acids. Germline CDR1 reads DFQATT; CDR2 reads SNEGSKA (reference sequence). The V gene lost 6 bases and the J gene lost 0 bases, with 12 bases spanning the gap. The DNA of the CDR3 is TGCAGTGCAGTACACCCGAGCTCCTACAATGAGCAGTTCTTC. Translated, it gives CSAVHPSSYNEQFF.

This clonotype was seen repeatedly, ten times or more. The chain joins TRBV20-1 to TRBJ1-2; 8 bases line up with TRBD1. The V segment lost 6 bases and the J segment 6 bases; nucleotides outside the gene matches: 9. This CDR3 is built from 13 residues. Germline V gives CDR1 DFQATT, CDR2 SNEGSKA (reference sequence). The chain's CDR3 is CSAPKGQVDGYTF. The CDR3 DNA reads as TGCAGTGCCCCCAAGGGACAGGTGGATGGCTACACCTTC.

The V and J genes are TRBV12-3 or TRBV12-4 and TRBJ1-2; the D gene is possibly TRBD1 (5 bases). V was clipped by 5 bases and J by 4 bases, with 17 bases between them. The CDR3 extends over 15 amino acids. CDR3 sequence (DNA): TGTGCCAGCAGTCAATACCTGACAGAGCCCTATGGCTACACCTTC. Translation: CASSQYLTEPYGYTF.

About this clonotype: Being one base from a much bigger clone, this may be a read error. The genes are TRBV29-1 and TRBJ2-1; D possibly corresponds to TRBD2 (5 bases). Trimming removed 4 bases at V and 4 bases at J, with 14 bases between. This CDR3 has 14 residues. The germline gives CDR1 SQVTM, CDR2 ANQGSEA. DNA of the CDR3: TGCAGCGTTGTCCCCGGGAACGTGTACAATGAGCAGTTCTTC. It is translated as CSVVPGNVYNEQFF.

CDR3 region: CASSAGGQQNTEAFF. The CDR3 nucleotides read TGCGCCAGCAGCGCGGGGGGACAGCAGAACACTGAAGCTTTCTTT. The J gene is TRBJ1-1, the V gene TRBV5-1; 7 nucleotides match TRBD1. Germline V gives CDR1 SGHRS, CDR2 YFSETQ. The CDR3 totals 15 residues. With 4 bases clipped from V and 1 base from J, the junction kept 7 bases outside the gene matches.

The CDR3 DNA is TGTGCCACCAGCAGAGACACCAATCAGCCCCAGCATTTT. It encodes CATSRDTNQPQHF. The chain is built from TRBV15 and TRBJ1-5; no reliable D call. The length of the CDR3 is 13 residues. Germline CDR1 and CDR2: LNHNV and YYDKDF (reference sequence). V was trimmed by 0 bases and J by 3 bases, leaving 3 bases between them.